A few counts support the clone carrying this TCR beta chain. Germline V gives CDR1 DFQATT, CDR2 SNEGSKA (reference sequence). J gave up 10 bases and V 0 bases, and 0 bases lay outside the gene matches. CDR3 length: 11 amino acids. The data stem from a study of patients and donors after allogeneic stem cell transplantation. TCRdb re-called the RT-PCR reads with MiXCR, one entry per CDR3 protein. The sample has about a million distinct CDR3 sequences; approximately 18% are singletons. Sequenced: blood, either unsorted or a sorted T cell fraction (not recorded which). The chain employs TRBV20-1 and TRBJ2-1; 7 bases map to TRBD2. This receptor was identified in a human donor who was either an allogeneic HSCT recipient or a stem cell or donor lymphocyte infusion donor (not recorded which). It is not recorded whose cells these are; they may come from a transplant donor. CDR3 in DNA: TGCAGTGCTAGAGAACTAGCGGAGCAGTTCTTC. This sequence encodes CSARELAEQFF.